Below, one T cell receptor beta chain is given with its context. This clone was seen a few times. What this receptor recognizes is not known. Base qualities are not provided; no much larger clone lies one nucleotide away. TCR CDR3 regions were amplified from genomic DNA by multiplex PCR using the deep immunoSEQ assay. Genomic DNA extracted from each cell subset was distributed evenly over all wells of several immunoSEQ 96-well plates, and each plate served as one replicate. For unsorted PBMC, around 330 ng genomic DNA, equal to 30,000 or so T cell genomes, was loaded into each replicate PCR. Ten immunoSEQ deep assay plates were used to sequence unsorted PBMC genomic DNA. The purified libraries were quantified using a Qubit 3.0 fluorometer, sized with a Bioanalyzer 2100, and then quantified again using the KAPA Library Quantification kit. Every immunoSEQ 96-well plate was sequenced on a dedicated single-read 150-cycle Illumina NextSeq 550 flow cell. In the original analysis: Because only junctional sequences without quality scores were contained in the immunoSEQ output, filtering matching that applied to full-length reads could not be performed. To assign V/J genes and CDR3, sequences were annotated using PyIR, a Python wrapper for IgBLAST v1.9, with IMGT germline references. Reads with weak V/J assignments (E-value above 1e-6), missing CDR3, stop codons, out-of-frame junctions, or ambiguous translated residues were removed. V3J clonotypes were defined as sequences sharing the same inferred V gene, J gene, and CDR3 amino acid sequence. Percentage overlap between repertoires was computed as shared unique clonotypes divided by the size of the smaller repertoire. Three approaches were used to assess repertoire richness: RTK rarefaction, the Chao1 estimator, and Recon v2.1 estimates of unobserved clonotypes. TCRdb re-hosts the immuneACCESS table, in-frame sequences only. Its copies lack some clones; in the studies checked, an unresolved V gene accounts for under half of them, and the cause for the rest is not known. V, J and clone size were drawn from that table, and D and trimming were deduced from the DNA. A total of about 560,000 clones appear in this sample, just over 75% of them only once. The top ten hold approximately 12% of the sample.

Per the germline V gene, WSHSY is the CDR1 and SAAADI is the CDR2. CDR3 length: 14 amino acids, cysteine to phenylalanine. Just the 42-base CDR3 DNA is kept, in frame starting at base 1. V is clipped by 4 bases and J by 4 bases, and the sequence between their germline boundaries is 8 bases long. This specimen comes from a study of shared clonotypes between healthy human individuals (dated by TCRdb to the early 2020s). Background for the entire study: A couple of women and a few men aged 18 to 49 years were included in the cohort. Blood TCR repertoires of 5 or 6 healthy adults were deeply sequenced to estimate repertoire size and the extent of clonotype sharing between individuals. Leukapheresis yielded between about 0.85 and 10 billion PBMCs per donor. Libraries were prepared and TCR repertoires were sequenced by different laboratories using diverse techniques, in order to increase sequencing depth and limit assay-specific biases. Results and caveats for the whole study, not just this receptor: Because the study included a small number of donors, the genetic and exposure-history diversity represented was limited. Sampling was restricted to blood, and TCR repertoires in tissues likely differ from the TCR repertoires found in blood. Pairwise subsampling indicated that sequencing depth was expected to affect the degree of clonotype sharing among donors.

The donors were healthy, HIV-negative adults who had no recently reported acute infections or vaccinations. Every donor was a Caucasian adult living in Nashville, Tennessee, USA. For unsorted samples, tens of millions of PBMCs were counted and genomic DNA was extracted with the QIAamp DNA Blood Mini kit. Blood was collected by leukapheresis, and PBMCs were isolated by Ficoll-Histopaque density gradient centrifugation and then cryopreserved in liquid nitrogen vapor phase. This chain joins TRBV10-2 to TRBJ2-6; the D segment cannot be called with confidence. This sequence originates from a woman aged 35 to 49 in good health. Some clones in this sample may be carry-over from other donors' samples. Sequences were obtained from PBMCs. The DNA reads as follows: TGCGCCAGCAGTGGGGCGTCCGGGGCCAACGTCCTGACTTTC. It translates as CASSGASGANVLTF.